These 22 T cell receptor beta chains share one sample of origin, sequenced in a study of shared clonotypes between healthy human individuals. The data were produced by immunoSEQ multiplex PCR, yet TCRdb's version contains in-frame clones alone and is incomplete. This sample has about 510,000 clones, with almost 97% found just once. Material for sequencing was naive CD4+ T cells sorted from blood. Described subset: CD45RA+ positively selected. These receptors were collected from a woman aged 25 to 39 in good health.

The rearrangement uses TRBV12-2 and TRBJ2-4; the table's D call of TRBD2 was not tested on the DNA. TRBV12-2 is a documented pseudogene. This CDR3 region has 20 residues. CDR3 loop: CASRFSPGLAGGLAKNIQYF. In nucleotides, the CDR3 is TGTGCAAGTCGCTTCTCACCGGGACTAGCGGGAGGTCTAGCCAAAAACATTCAGTACTTC.

The chain joins TRBV6-4 to TRBJ2-2; D not resolved. Trimming pared 6 bases from V and 4 bases from J, leaving 15 bases between. The germline V gene encodes CDR1 MRHNA and CDR2 SNTAGT. The CDR3 covers 15 residues. The CDR3: CASSGLASGTGELFF. The CDR3 DNA is TGTGCCAGCAGCGGGCTGGCTAGTGGCACCGGGGAGCTGTTTTTT.

This clone was seen just once. V is TRBV19 and J is TRBJ2-1, with 12 positions matching TRBD2. In germline, CDR1 is LNHDA, CDR2 SQIVND (reference sequence). The V segment lost 3 bases and the J segment 8 bases; nucleotides outside the gene matches: 11. The CDR3 spans 17 residues. The CDR3 reads CASSMGASGRAEDEQFF. CDR3 DNA sequence: TGTGCCAGTAGTATGGGGGCTAGCGGGAGGGCCGAGGATGAGCAGTTCTTC.

This chain uses TRBV29-1 with TRBJ2-3; TRBD2 aligns across 11 bases. Germline trimming cut 6 bases from V and 5 bases from J; bases unmatched to any gene: 10. The CDR3 loop spans 15 amino acids. In germline, CDR1 is SQVTM, CDR2 ANQGSEA. Written as DNA, the CDR3 is TGCAGCGTGGATACCGGGACTAGCGGTGGAGATACGCAGTATTTT. Translated, it gives CSVDTGTSGGDTQYF.

The rearrangement links TRBV4-1 to TRBJ2-5; D is perhaps TRBD2 (5 bases). The J call is doubtful: the DNA matches TRBJ2-7 better. Germline loops: CDR1 MGHRA, CDR2 YSYEKL. CDR3 size: 13 residues. For the CDR3, the DNA is TGCGCCAGCAGCCAAGATCTGGAGGACGAGCAGTACTTC. Its translation: CASSQDLEDEQYF.

CDR3 protein: CASRVGTEAFF. The CDR3 nucleotides read TGTGCCAGCAGGGTTGGCACTGAAGCTTTCTTT. The V call is TRBV2, the J call TRBJ1-1; unclear D gene. The V gene lost 6 bases and the J gene lost 4 bases, with 6 bases spanning the gap. This CDR3 has 11 amino acids. CDR1 and CDR2 from the germline V gene are SNHLY and FYNNEI.

The V and J genes are TRBV4-1 and TRBJ2-3, with 12 bases identical to TRBD2. CDR3 length: 16 amino acids. V dropped 4 bases and J dropped 2; count of bases not matched to a gene: 4. Germline values: CDR1 MGHRA, CDR2 YSYEKL. In DNA form, the CDR3 reads TGCGCCAGCAGCCCCCGACTAGCGGGAGCCACAGATACGCAGTATTTT. Translated: CASSPRLAGATDTQYF.

As regards this clone: The sample carries other DNA sequences with the same CDR3. The genes are TRBV19 and TRBJ1-5, with 7 bases matching TRBD1. The CDR3 sequence is 13 residues long. Germline assignment: CDR1 LNHDA and CDR2 SQIVND (reference sequence). The V segment lost 6 bases and the J segment 3 bases; nucleotides outside the gene matches: 2. CDR3 sequence reads: CASSGTVNQPQHF. The CDR3 DNA follows: TGTGCCAGTAGCGGGACAGTCAATCAGCCCCAGCATTTT.

This clone was observed a single time. The chain has TRBV7-9 and TRBJ1-2; 8 bases fit TRBD1. Germline assignment: CDR1 SEHNR and CDR2 FQNEAQ (reference sequence). V shed 3 bases and J 10 bases; nucleotides not matched to a gene: 7. The CDR3 runs 13 residues. The CDR3 spells CASSFDQGAHYTF. The CDR3, as DNA: TGTGCCAGCAGCTTTGACCAGGGGGCCCACTACACCTTC.

The CDR3 region is CASSRTSGRPTDTQYF. The DNA of the CDR3 is TGTGCCAGCAGCCGGACTAGCGGGAGGCCCACAGATACGCAGTATTTT. The rearrangement links TRBV7-2 to TRBJ2-3; TRBD2 matches 14 bases. The CDR3 runs 16 residues. Germline assignment: CDR1 SGHTA and CDR2 FQGNSA. The ends lost 5 bases at V and 2 bases at J; junction bases unmatched: 3.

V and J are TRBV11-2 and TRBJ1-1; D gene uncertain. V shed 1 base and J shed 4 bases, with 10 bases lying between them. Germline values: CDR1 SGHAT, CDR2 FQNNGV. The CDR3 is 14 amino acids. The CDR3 nucleotides are TGTGCCAGCAGCTTAGTTTGGCAATCCACTGAAGCTTTCTTT. Its translation: CASSLVWQSTEAFF.

The chain has TRBV28 and TRBJ2-7; D perhaps matches TRBD1 (5 bases). V lost 5 bases and J 2 bases, leaving 7 bases between the germline ends. The CDR3 spans 12 residues. Germline V CDR1 and CDR2: MDHEN, SYDVKM. The CDR3 DNA is TGTGCCAGCAGTCAGACAGCCTACGAGCAGTACTTC. Its protein is CASSQTAYEQYF.

The CDR3 loop is CASSFPGGAEQYF. The CDR3 DNA sequence: TGTGCCAGCAGCTTCCCAGGGGGGGCGGAGCAGTACTTC. This rearrangement joins TRBV6-5 to TRBJ2-7, with D tentatively TRBD1 or TRBD2 (7 bases each). Trimming pared 6 bases from V and 7 bases from J, leaving 16 bases between. This CDR3 contains 13 residues. Germline CDR1 and CDR2: MNHEY and SVGAGI.

This chain connects TRBV27 to TRBJ1-4; tentative D call: TRBD1 (6 bases). CDR3 length equals 16 residues. Trimming took off 6 bases at V and 4 bases at J, with 18 bases between the two ends. Germline CDR1 reads MNHEY; CDR2 reads SMNVEV (reference sequence). The CDR3 nucleotides are TGTGCCAGCAGCTTACCTGACGGGGGCAATAATGAAAAACTGTTTTTT. It codes for CASSLPDGGNNEKLFF.

V and J are TRBV2 and TRBJ1-5; no definite D call. Deletions cut 3 bases from V and 0 bases from J, with 6 bases between. The CDR3 is made up of 14 amino acids. Germline V gene lookup returns CDR1 SNHLY and CDR2 FYNNEI. The CDR3 reads CASSESNSNQPQHF. The CDR3, as DNA: TGTGCCAGCAGTGAGTCCAATAGCAATCAGCCCCAGCATTTT. Combining the CDR3 with reference TRBV2 and TRBJ1-5 gives the whole variable domain EPEVTQTPSHQVTQMGQEVILRCVPISNHLYFYWYRQILGQKVEFLVSFYNNEISEKSEIFDDQFSVERPDGSNFTLKIRSTKLEDSAMYFCASSESNSNQPQHFGDGTRLSIL.

This chain joins TRBV19 and TRBJ1-1, with D possibly TRBD1 on 6 matching bases. The V end lost 1 base, the J end lost 5 bases, and 11 bases lay between the germline ends. The CDR3 spans 14 residues. Per germline, CDR1 LNHDA and CDR2 SQIVND (reference sequence). The CDR3 nucleotides read TGTGCCAGTAGTATAGCAAGGGGGAGGACTGAAGCTTTCTTT. This translates into CASSIARGRTEAFF.

This clone was counted between two and nine times. V is TRBV18 and J is TRBJ2-7; D is uncertain. This CDR3 comprises 13 residues. The V gene's germline CDR1 is KGHSH and CDR2 LQKENI. Trimming removed 3 bases at V and 0 bases at J, with 6 bases between. The CDR3 region has the DNA TGTGCCAGCTCACCCAGGACCTCCTACGAGCAGTACTTC. Translated: CASSPRTSYEQYF.

Regarding this clone: The sample contains more than one DNA sequence encoding this CDR3. The chain joins TRBV19 to TRBJ1-1; unclear D gene. This CDR3 spans 11 amino acids. The V gene's germline CDR1 is LNHDA and CDR2 SQIVND (reference sequence). V was clipped by 6 bases and J by 4 bases, with 6 bases between them. The CDR3 is CASRRSTEAFF. The CDR3 DNA reads as TGTGCCAGTAGGCGCAGCACTGAAGCTTTCTTT.

This chain joins TRBV28 and TRBJ2-7; tentative D call: TRBD1 (5 bases). Trimming cost V 3 bases and J 0 bases, with 12 bases left between them. Germline V CDR1 and CDR2: MDHEN, SYDVKM. CDR3 size: 15 residues. CDR3 nucleotides: TGTGCCAGCAGTTTCTCCGGTAGGGGCTCCTACGAGCAGTACTTC. It codes for CASSFSGRGSYEQYF. The full variable domain, rest sourced from reference TRBV28 and TRBJ2-7, is DVKVTQSSRYLVKRTGEKVFLECVQDMDHENMFWYRQDPGLGLRLIYFSYDVKMKEKGDIPEGYSVSREKKERFSLILESASTNQTSMYLCASSFSGRGSYEQYFGPGTRLTVT.

The chain has TRBV7-9 and TRBJ2-7; possible D gene TRBD2, 6 bases. Germline values: CDR1 SEHNR, CDR2 FQNEAQ (reference sequence). The CDR3 is 12 residues long. V gave up 5 bases and J gave up 3 bases, with 8 bases separating them. CDR3 sequence (DNA): TGTGCCAGCAGCCGGGGACTCTACGAGCAGTACTTC. This codes for CASSRGLYEQYF.

V is TRBV7-6 and J is TRBJ2-7; D is tentatively TRBD1 or TRBD2 (5 bases each). The V end lost 1 base, the J end lost 2 bases, and 15 bases lay between the germline ends. Germline V gene data show CDR1 as SGHVS and CDR2 as FNYEAQ. There are 16 residues in the CDR3. This CDR3 reads CASSLGGGGIPYEQYF. In DNA, the CDR3 is TGTGCCAGCAGCTTAGGGGGTGGGGGAATACCCTACGAGCAGTACTTC.

CDR3 amino acids: CASSSDTYGYTF. DNA of the CDR3: TGTGCCAGCAGTTCGGACACTTATGGCTACACCTTC. V is TRBV28 and J is TRBJ1-2, with D possibly being TRBD1 (5 bases). Trimming cost V 4 bases and J 5 bases, with 8 bases left between them. This CDR3 is built from 12 residues. Germline loops: CDR1 MDHEN, CDR2 SYDVKM.